Given below is one T cell receptor beta chain in context. The antigen is not known. Constant-region priming of approximately 0.55 ug total RNA yielded TCR beta cDNA. Library construction for TCR beta comprised three nested multiplex PCR rounds performed with slightly modified ARM-PCR. The first two PCR rounds used TRBV1-TRBV30 primers with a Cbeta primer, 9 to 11 cycles each. MiXCR was run by TCRdb on the multiplex PCR reads, yielding one entry per CDR3 protein. The table shows some 100,000 distinct CDR3 sequences, with about 63% occurring only once. This entry belongs to a study of tumor-infiltrating lymphocytes in primary liver carcinoma. Study at large: In every tissue type, samples returned a similar yield of roughly 3.65 to 8 million productive TCRbeta reads.

Study results and limitations: Tumor region pairs shared more overlap than did tumor-adjacent and tumor-blood pairs. Only about 7.5-24% of top clones were detected in all five tumor regions.

Germline V gives CDR1 MDHEN, CDR2 SYDVKM. The CDR3 has 14 residues. The V end lost 8 bases, the J end lost 6 bases, and 17 bases lay between the germline ends. Without any cell sorting, about 20-32 mg of bulk tissue yielded co-extracted RNA and DNA. Tumor samples each held over 80% viable tumor cells. This TCR was sampled from a woman aged 60-75 years with primary liver carcinoma and hepatitis B virus infection. The rearrangement uses TRBV28 and TRBJ1-5; the D gene is possibly TRBD1 (5 bases). The sequencing sample was made of liver tumor tissue from sampling region 2. This sample's subset: tumor region T2, inferior pole. DNA for the CDR3: TGTGCCAGCTGTGAAGGAGGCGGGGGTCAGCCCCAGCATTTT. Protein product: CASCEGGGGQPQHF.